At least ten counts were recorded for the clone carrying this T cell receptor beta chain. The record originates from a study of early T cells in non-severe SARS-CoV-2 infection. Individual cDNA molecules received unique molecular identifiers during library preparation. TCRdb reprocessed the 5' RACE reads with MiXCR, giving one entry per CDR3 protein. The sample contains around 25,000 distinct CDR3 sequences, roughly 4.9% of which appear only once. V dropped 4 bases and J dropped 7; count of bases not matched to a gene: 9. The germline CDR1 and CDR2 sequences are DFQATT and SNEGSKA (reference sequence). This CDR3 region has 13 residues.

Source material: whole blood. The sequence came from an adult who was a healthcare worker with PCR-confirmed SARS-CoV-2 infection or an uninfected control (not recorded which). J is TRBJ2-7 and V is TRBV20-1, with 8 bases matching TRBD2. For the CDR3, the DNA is TGCAGTGCTAATCCGGGAGGGCCAAGGGAGCAGTACTTC. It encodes CSANPGGPREQYF.